These 21 T cell receptor beta chains came from one sample sequenced in a study of OX40 agonist ivuxolimab in advanced cancers. Library method: the immunoSEQ multiplex PCR assay. TCRdb took over this immuneACCESS table, retaining in-frame rearrangements with V and J assigned. Such tables are incomplete; in checked studies, under half of the missing clones stem from an unresolved V gene, and the remainder is unexplained. The sample records around 92,000 clones, 85% to 95% of which are singletons. The top ten constitute around 0.25% of the sample. The sequencing here drew on CD4+ or CD8+ T cells sorted from blood, taken in a trial of the OX40 agonist ivuxolimab. The source is an adult with an advanced solid tumor such as melanoma, head and neck, liver or kidney cancer.

The rearrangement joins TRBV25-1 to TRBJ2-6; 12 positions match TRBD1. Looked up from germline, CDR1 is MGHDK and CDR2 is SYGVNS. The CDR3 loop spans 16 amino acids. Trimming took 10 bases from V and 2 from J; bases not matched to a gene: 6. The CDR3 DNA reads as TGTGCCACCGGGGACAGGGGGCTCCCTGGGGCCAACGTCCTGACTTTC. This sequence encodes CATGDRGLPGANVLTF.

This rearrangement joins TRBV5-6 to TRBJ2-4, with TRBD1 matching over 7 bases. There are 16 residues in the CDR3. The trim removed 0 bases at V and 1 base at J, leaving 4 bases unmatched. Per germline, CDR1 SGHDT and CDR2 YYEEEE. The CDR3 protein is CASSLDRGQAKNIQYF. Written as DNA, the CDR3 is TGTGCCAGCAGCTTGGATAGGGGGCAGGCCAAAAACATTCAGTACTTC.

The genes are TRBV18 and TRBJ2-7, with a possible D match to TRBD2 (5 bases). CDR1 is KGHSH and CDR2 is LQKENI in the germline V gene. The CDR3 loop spans 14 amino acids. V was trimmed by 2 bases and J by 3 bases, leaving 11 bases between them. The CDR3 loop reads CASSPFPGSYEQYV. The CDR3 DNA reads as TGTGCCAGCTCACCATTTCCGGGGAGCTACGAGCAGTACGTC.

V gene TRBV15 combines with J gene TRBJ1-2; 8 bases map to TRBD1. This CDR3 has 15 residues. The J segment lost 7 bases and the V segment lost 1 base, leaving 8 bases of the junction unmatched. CDR1 is LNHNV and CDR2 is YYDKDF in the germline V gene (reference sequence). The CDR3 coding sequence is TGTGCCACCAGCAGAGGAGGACAGGGAAGGGGTGGCTACACCTTC. Translating gives CATSRGGQGRGGYTF.

V usage is TRBV18 and J usage is TRBJ2-7; maybe TRBD1 (6 bases). The V gene lost 6 bases and the J gene lost 0 bases, with 12 bases spanning the gap. CDR3 length: 14 residues. Germline CDR1 KGHSH, CDR2 LQKENI. The CDR3 spells CASSTGLVSYEQYF. In nucleotides, the CDR3 is TGTGCCAGCTCGACAGGACTCGTCTCCTACGAGCAGTACTTC.

The V and J genes are TRBV5-1 and TRBJ2-3; 7 positions match TRBD2. Per the germline V gene, CDR1 is SGHRS and CDR2 is YFSETQ. The V gene end was trimmed by 4 bases and the J gene end by 0 bases; junction bases not matched to a gene: 5. The CDR3 is made up of 15 amino acids. This CDR3 reads CASSGGLDSTDTQYF. The DNA for the CDR3 is TGCGCCAGCAGCGGTGGACTAGATAGCACAGATACGCAGTATTTT.

The chain links TRBV5-3 to TRBJ2-4; a possible D gene is TRBD2 (6 bases). TRBV5-3 is designated an ORF whose function remains uncertain. Trimming took off 4 bases at V and 3 bases at J, with 14 bases between the two ends. The CDR3 is made up of 15 amino acids. The CDR3 is CARSPGTQDKNIQYF. CDR3 DNA sequence: TGTGCCAGAAGCCCCGGGACTCAAGACAAAAACATTCAGTACTTC.

The V gene is TRBV5-6, the J gene TRBJ1-6, with 9 bases matching TRBD1. The CDR3 totals 14 residues. Germline values: CDR1 SGHDT, CDR2 YYEEEE. The J segment lost 9 bases and the V segment lost 0 bases, leaving 1 base of the junction unmatched. The chain's CDR3 is CASSLGDRASPLHF. The DNA for the CDR3 is TGTGCCAGCAGCTTGGGGGACAGGGCTTCACCCCTCCACTTT.

The chain uses TRBV12-5 and TRBJ1-1; the match to TRBD1 covers 8 bases. Trimming took 2 bases from V and 2 from J; bases not matched to a gene: 7. CDR3 length: 16 residues. Germline CDR1 LGHNT, CDR2 FRNRAP. The CDR3 nucleotides are TGTGCTAGTGGTTTGTGGACAGGGCTAATCAACACTGAAGCTTTCTTT. Protein sequence: CASGLWTGLINTEAFF.

The chain combines TRBV28 with TRBJ2-5; unclear D gene. This CDR3 is built from 12 residues. V gave up 7 bases and J gave up 4 bases, with 10 bases separating them. Per germline, CDR1 MDHEN and CDR2 SYDVKM. CDR3 DNA: TGTGCCAGCAATACCCTCCGAGAGACCCAGTACTTC. This gives the protein CASNTLRETQYF.

This chain uses TRBV6-6 with TRBJ2-3; no clear D gene. The CDR3 contains 14 residues. Trimming pared 5 bases from V and 1 base from J, leaving 10 bases between. Germline V gene data show CDR1 as MNHNY and CDR2 as SVGAGI (reference sequence). The CDR3 region has the DNA TGTGCCAGCAGTACCCGAACTGGCACAGATACGCAGTATTTT. Amino acid sequence: CASSTRTGTDTQYF.

J is TRBJ1-1 and V is TRBV19; TRBD1 is a possible D gene (5 bases). The CDR3 is made up of 16 amino acids. The germline gives CDR1 LNHDA, CDR2 SQIVND (reference sequence). V lost 3 bases and J 5 bases, leaving 19 bases between the germline ends. The CDR3 here is CASSILGASSRTEAFF. The CDR3 DNA reads as TGTGCCAGTAGTATTCTTGGGGCAAGTAGTCGGACTGAAGCTTTCTTT.

The chain is built from TRBV5-1 and TRBJ1-4; 10 bases match TRBD1. Germline CDR1 and CDR2: SGHRS and YFSETQ. Germline trimming cut 4 bases from V and 5 bases from J; bases unmatched to any gene: 5. This CDR3 region has 15 residues. This CDR3 is CASSPWTGGNEKLFF. Here the CDR3 DNA reads TGCGCCAGCAGCCCTTGGACAGGGGGGAATGAAAAACTGTTTTTT.

This chain joins TRBV25-1 and TRBJ2-5; D is possibly TRBD1 or TRBD2 (5 bases each). The CDR3 consists of 13 residues. V dropped 3 bases and J dropped 4 bases, with 9 bases sitting between them. Germline V gene lookup returns CDR1 MGHDK and CDR2 SYGVNS. The CDR3 protein is CASSDFGGETQYF. The DNA for the CDR3 is TGTGCCAGCAGTGATTTTGGGGGAGAGACCCAGTACTTC.

The rearrangement links TRBV19 to TRBJ2-1; 7 nucleotides agree with TRBD1. The CDR3 covers 16 residues. J lost 5 bases, V lost 5 bases, and 12 bases had no gene match. Looked up from germline, CDR1 is LNHDA and CDR2 is SQIVND (reference sequence). This chain's CDR3 is CASSAPRRDSNNEQFF. Here the CDR3 DNA reads TGTGCCAGTAGTGCCCCTCGCCGGGACAGTAACAATGAGCAGTTCTTC.

This chain joins TRBV4-3 and TRBJ2-5; TRBD1 aligns across 8 bases. The CDR3 spans 14 residues. Germline CDR1 LGHNA, CDR2 YSLEER. Germline trimming cut 4 bases from V and 4 bases from J; bases unmatched to any gene: 5. The CDR3 DNA reads as TGCGCCAGCAGCCGGGACAGGACAGTAGAGACCCAGTACTTC. As protein: CASSRDRTVETQYF.

This chain links TRBV6-6 with TRBJ2-1; D remains ambiguous. Trimming removed 4 bases at V and 9 bases at J, with 7 bases between. The CDR3 is made up of 11 amino acids. Per germline, CDR1 MNHNY and CDR2 SVGAGI (reference sequence). This CDR3 is CASSFKFEQFF. CDR3 DNA sequence: TGTGCCAGCAGTTTCAAATTTGAGCAGTTCTTC.

The chain employs TRBV30 and TRBJ2-3; TRBD2 agrees at 9 bases. Germline V lookup: CDR1 GTSNPN, CDR2 SVGIG (reference sequence). This CDR3 has 15 residues. Germline trimming cut 4 bases from V and 4 bases from J; bases unmatched to any gene: 9. The CDR3 sequence: CAWNRAGGPADTQYF. CDR3 DNA: TGTGCCTGGAATCGCGCGGGAGGGCCAGCAGATACGCAGTATTTT. The full variable domain, its missing parts supplied by reference TRBV30 and TRBJ2-3, is SQTIHQWPATLVQPVGSPLSLECTVEGTSNPNLYWYRQAAGRGLQLLFYSVGIGQISSEVPQNLSASRPQDRQFILSSKKLLLSDSGFYLCAWNRAGGPADTQYFGPGTRLTVL.

V usage is TRBV30 and J usage is TRBJ2-3, with D maybe TRBD1 (6 bases). The ends were cut back, 0 bases at V and 7 bases at J, with 11 bases in the middle. The CDR3 has 13 residues. Germline V gives CDR1 GTSNPN, CDR2 SVGIG (reference sequence). The CDR3 here is CAWSVHTGNTQYF. The CDR3 DNA sequence: TGTGCCTGGAGTGTCCACACAGGGAATACGCAGTATTTT.

V gene TRBV15 combines with J gene TRBJ1-5, with D possibly being TRBD1 (5 bases). The V end lost 3 bases, the J end lost 6 bases, and 9 bases lay between the germline ends. This CDR3 is built from 13 residues. Germline V CDR1 and CDR2: LNHNV, YYDKDF (reference sequence). In DNA, the CDR3 is TGTGCCACCAGCAGTTTGGGGGGTCAGCCCCAGCATTTT. It translates to CATSSLGGQPQHF.

This rearrangement joins TRBV5-1 to TRBJ2-1; weak D call: TRBD2 (5 bases). V gave up 0 bases and J gave up 3 bases, with 10 bases separating them. CDR3 length equals 15 residues. Germline V gene data show CDR1 as SGHRS and CDR2 as YFSETQ. The CDR3 DNA reads TGCGCCAGCAGCTTGGGGGGAGCCGGCTACAATGAGCAGTTCTTC. Protein: CASSLGGAGYNEQFF.